This TCR beta chain was observed in a study of shared clonotypes between healthy human individuals. CD45RO-negative cells were positively selected for CCR7, leaving out terminally differentiated effector memory CD45RA+ cells. A few counts support this clone. Antigen specificity is unknown. At the DNA level, this CDR3 is encoded by other sequences in the same sample as well. The run depth of the assay was deep. Sequenced by immunoSEQ multiplex PCR; TCRdb stores in-frame clones only, minus some. The table records about 2.2 million clones, 93% of them present only once. Regarding the study as a whole: Investigators collected only blood, and repertoires in tissues likely differ. It was observed that roughly 5.4% of naive CD4 clonotypes were shared across a handful of donors. Clonotype sharing across donors was expected to vary with sequencing depth.

The receptor's source is a man younger than 30 in good health. Some clones in this sample may be carry-over from other donors' samples. Sequencing was performed on naive CD8+ T cells from PBMCs.

CDR3 loop: CASSLGQTYGYTF. The CDR3 coding sequence is TGTGCCAGCAGTTTGGGACAGACCTATGGCTACACCTTC. The J gene is TRBJ1-2, the V gene TRBV27; TRBD1 matches 7 bases. This CDR3 region has 13 residues. The germline CDR1 and CDR2 sequences are MNHEY and SMNVEV (reference sequence). V was pared by 3 bases and J by 4 bases, with 2 bases of the junction left unmatched.